Below, 8 T cell receptor beta chains from the same sample are listed, as sequenced in a study of CXCR3-negative and CXCR3-positive naive CD8 T cells. cDNA libraries for TRB were generated by 5' RACE incorporating UMI labels. With the 5' RACE reads reprocessed, TCRdb shows one record per CDR3 protein and no DNA. The sample features more than 80,000 distinct CDR3 sequences, with 0.35% to 0.4% in its top ten. Overall study results and limits: For CXCR3-positive naive cells, TRB CDR3s were more hydrophobic than those of CXCR3-negative naive cells.

What these receptors recognize is not known. Sample: naive CXCR3+ CD8+ T cells from blood. The sample's subset: CD45RO-CCR7+CD27+CD95- naive CD8+ T cells expressing CXCR3 (TNR3+). These receptor sequences come from a human donor in good health. Some clones in this sample may be carry-over from other donors' samples.

The CDR3 protein is CASSFGLAGVGSYNEQFF. The chain couples TRBV5-6 to TRBJ2-1; TCRdb lists TRBD2, though no DNA is available to test this call. The CDR3 contains 18 residues. Germline V gene sequence: CDR1 SGHDT, CDR2 YYEEEE.

The chain couples TRBV4-3 to TRBJ2-1; checking the TCRdb D call of TRBD2 is not possible without DNA. Germline CDR1 LGHNA, CDR2 YSLEER. CDR3 length equals 14 residues. The CDR3 spells CASSQALRGDEQFF.

This chain connects TRBV4-2 to TRBJ1-2. The germline V gene has CDR1 LGHNA and CDR2 YNFKEQ. The CDR3 runs to 13 residues. CDR3 in amino acids: CASSPRRQYGYTF.

The chain carries TRBV29-1 and TRBJ2-1; the D gene TCRdb calls, TRBD2, cannot be checked with no DNA. CDR1 SQVTM and CDR2 ANQGSEA come from the germline V gene. The length of the CDR3 is 16 residues. The CDR3 sequence: CSVEGHSSGSLGEQFF.

The chain recombines TRBV5-1 with TRBJ2-7; TCRdb calls TRBD1, which cannot be checked without DNA. The CDR3 contains 16 residues. Germline CDR1 and CDR2: SGHRS and YFSETQ. CDR3 amino acids: CASSLAPDRGDYEQYF.

The CDR3 sequence is CASSGYRSSYNEQFF. The V gene is TRBV21-1, the J gene TRBJ2-1. TRBV21-1 constitutes a pseudogene. The length of the CDR3 is 15 residues.

V usage is TRBV5-1 and J usage is TRBJ2-1; there is no DNA to check the TCRdb D call of TRBD1. Germline lookup yields CDR1 SGHRS and CDR2 YFSETQ. This CDR3 comprises 15 residues. The CDR3 spells CASRDRDPRYHEQFF.

V usage is TRBV5-1 and J usage is TRBJ1-1; TCRdb's assignment of TRBD1 cannot be checked, as there is no DNA. Germline assignment: CDR1 SGHRS and CDR2 YFSETQ. CDR3 size: 15 residues. CDR3 protein: CASSLRDRGIAEAFF.